These 11 T cell receptor beta chains came from one sample sequenced in a study of OX40 agonist ivuxolimab in advanced cancers. Profiled with immunoSEQ multiplex PCR; TCRdb holds only in-frame clones, not every one. The sample carries fewer than 55,000 clones, 80% to 85% recorded once. This specimen consisted of CD4+ or CD8+ T cells sorted from blood, obtained in a trial of the OX40 agonist ivuxolimab. Source of these receptors: an adult with an advanced solid tumor such as melanoma, head and neck, liver or kidney cancer.

The CDR3 here is CASSFEGLGSNYGYTF. The CDR3 nucleotides are TGCGCCAGCAGCTTTGAAGGATTAGGGAGTAACTATGGCTACACCTTC. This chain links TRBV5-1 with TRBJ1-2; the D is unclear. The CDR3 runs to 16 residues. The ends were cut back, 2 bases at V and 1 base at J, with 15 bases in the middle. CDR1 is SGHRS, CDR2 YFSETQ, per germline.

V and J are TRBV11-1 and TRBJ1-2; 9 bases align to TRBD1. J was trimmed by 8 bases and V by 3 bases; bases with no gene match: 7. The CDR3 runs 14 residues. The germline gives CDR1 SGHAT, CDR2 FQDESV (reference sequence). CDR3 coding DNA: TGTGCCAGCAGCTTTACAGGGGGCGCGTTCGGCTACACCTTC. Translated, it gives CASSFTGGAFGYTF.

The sample holds one count of this clone. The V gene is TRBV6-5, the J gene TRBJ2-1; maybe TRBD2 (7 bases). Trimming took 7 bases from V and 9 from J, leaving 19 bases between them. The CDR3 runs to 14 residues. Per germline, CDR1 MNHEY and CDR2 SVGAGI. The CDR3 loop reads CASIQFKGGGEQFF. DNA for the CDR3: TGTGCCAGCATCCAATTCAAGGGGGGGGGTGAGCAGTTCTTC.

This clone appeared once. The chain uses TRBV7-6 and TRBJ1-1, with TRBD1 as a possible D gene (5 bases). Trimming took off 5 bases at V and 3 bases at J, with 10 bases between the two ends. The CDR3 has 13 amino acids. Germline V gives CDR1 SGHVS, CDR2 FNYEAQ. In DNA form, the CDR3 reads TGTGCCAGCAGCCCCTCAGGGTACACTGAAGCTTTCTTT. This codes for CASSPSGYTEAFF.

This clone is medium-sized (0.01 to 0.1%) by share. The chain uses TRBV30 and TRBJ1-4; D is ambiguous. In germline, CDR1 is GTSNPN, CDR2 SVGIG (reference sequence). Trimming took 7 bases from V and 7 from J, leaving 16 bases between them. The CDR3 loop spans 13 amino acids. CDR3 amino acids: CAFPGLGGEKLFF. The CDR3 nucleotides read TGTGCCTTCCCTGGACTAGGCGGTGAAAAACTGTTTTTT.

The chain carries TRBV19 and TRBJ1-1, with D unresolved. This CDR3 is 20 amino acids long. Per germline, CDR1 LNHDA and CDR2 SQIVND (reference sequence). Deletions cut 3 bases from V and 0 bases from J, with 26 bases between. As DNA, the CDR3 is TGTGCCAGTAGTATTTTGTTCGTCAGTCACCGTACTAATATGAACACTGAAGCTTTCTTT. Its protein is CASSILFVSHRTNMNTEAFF.

By sample fraction, this clone is medium-sized. This chain uses TRBV6-5 with TRBJ1-1; D remains unclear. The V and J ends lost 2 bases and 8 bases respectively, with 9 bases between them. Germline loops: CDR1 MNHEY, CDR2 SVGAGI. The CDR3 loop spans 12 amino acids. CDR3 sequence reads: CASSYAGTEAFF. CDR3 in DNA: TGTGCCAGCAGTTACGCGGGAACCGAAGCTTTCTTT.

J is TRBJ2-7 and V is TRBV7-1, with D hard to call. TRBV7-1 is filed as an ORF, its function uncertain. CDR3 length: 14 residues. V gave up 4 bases and J gave up 4 bases, with 14 bases separating them. The CDR3 sequence: CASSLVAVGYEQYF. The CDR3 DNA is TGTGCCAGCAGCTTAGTAGCAGTGGGTTACGAGCAGTACTTC.

This chain links TRBV7-6 with TRBJ2-1, with 8 nucleotides matching TRBD2. The CDR3 runs 15 residues. CDR1 and CDR2 from the germline V gene are SGHVS and FNYEAQ. The J segment lost 3 bases and the V segment lost 5 bases, leaving 6 bases of the junction unmatched. Here the CDR3 reads CASSLGAGGYNEQFF. Here the CDR3 DNA reads TGTGCCAGCAGCCTTGGGGCGGGAGGCTACAATGAGCAGTTCTTC.

The chain carries TRBV4-3 and TRBJ2-6; either TRBD1 or TRBD2 may fit D (5 bases each). The germline V gene has CDR1 LGHNA and CDR2 YSLEER. V was cut by 4 bases and J by 2 bases, with 9 bases left in between. This CDR3 comprises 15 residues. The CDR3, as DNA: TGCGCCAGCAGCCTCGGGGCGGCTGGGGCCAACGTCCTGACTTTC. This sequence encodes CASSLGAAGANVLTF.

This chain joins TRBV5-5 and TRBJ2-1; no definite D call. Per the germline V gene, CDR1 is SGHKS and CDR2 is YYEKEE (reference sequence). The CDR3 totals 16 residues. Trimming removed 1 base from V and 0 bases from J, with 11 bases in between. The CDR3: CASSLFLASSYNEQFF. CDR3 in DNA: TGTGCCAGCAGCTTGTTTCTGGCGAGCTCCTACAATGAGCAGTTCTTC. The entire variable domain, with the rest obtained from reference TRBV5-5 and TRBJ2-1, is as follows: DAGVTQSPTHLIKTRGQQVTLRCSPISGHKSVSWYQQVLGQGPQFIFQYYEKEERGRGNFPDRFSARQFPNYSSELNVNALLLGDSALYLCASSLFLASSYNEQFFGPGTRLTVL.